This T cell receptor beta chain was sequenced for a study of cytomegalovirus exposure and HLA in healthy donors. Findings and caveats of the study: Analysis performed later found over 15,000 TCR beta sequences associated with HLA alleles at 0.05 false discovery rate. A later analysis reported that several of the most significant clusters appeared to be linked to common viral pathogens, among them Epstein-Barr virus.

Vbeta (60) and Jbeta (13) primers were used in the PCR. Repertoires were generated with immunoSEQ multiplex PCR, while TCRdb's copy carries only in-frame clones and drops some. The repertoire has around 94,000 clones, 77% of them found once; the top ten carry 8% to 10%. In the case of this clone: Its matching antigen is unknown.

The specimen sequenced was PBMCs. This clonotype was obtained from a male donor in good health and CMV-seropositive.

The CDR3 spells CASSFPLAYGYTF. The CDR3, as DNA: TGTGCCAGCAGTTTCCCTCTGGCCTATGGCTACACCTTC. The genes are TRBV28 and TRBJ1-2, with D hard to call. Germline V CDR1 and CDR2: MDHEN, SYDVKM. The CDR3 is 13 amino acids. V lost 3 bases, J lost 4 bases, and 9 bases lay in between.